This entry features one T cell receptor (beta chain) sequence. The source of the sample is a study of shared clonotypes between healthy human individuals. Whole-study context: The people who gave samples were two women and three men aged 18 to 49.

CDR1 is SGHTA, CDR2 FQGTGA, per germline. CDR3 length equals 13 residues. V was cut by 5 bases and J by 4 bases, with 11 bases left in between. All of the donors resided in Nashville, Tennessee, and each was a Caucasian adult. The split of CD4+ cells yielded CD45RA+ naive and CD45RA-negative memory subsets. The assay was immunoSEQ multiplex PCR, and TCRdb's table has in-frame clones only and misses some. The data show about 2.5 million clones, 85% to 95% seen once. The chain is built from TRBV7-3 and TRBJ2-5; D unresolved. Sequencing input: naive CD4+ T cells from PBMCs. Subset described: CD45RA+ positively selected. This clonotype originated in a young man in good health. Some clones in this sample may be carry-over from other donors' samples. This CDR3 is CASSLGNTETQYF. CDR3 bases: TGTGCCAGCAGCCTGGGGAATACAGAGACCCAGTACTTC.